The 21 T cell receptor beta chains in this list originate from one sample, sequenced in a study of cytomegalovirus exposure and HLA in healthy donors. TCRdb's copy holds only in-frame clones and misses some; the assay was immunoSEQ multiplex PCR. Here the sample spans more than 55,000 clones, 94% being singletons. Source material: PBMCs. The receptor set was obtained from a woman aged 18-29 years in good health and CMV-seronegative.

The chain combines TRBV27 with TRBJ2-1; 10 bases fit TRBD2. J gave up 0 bases and V 3 bases, and 5 bases lay outside the gene matches. The CDR3 runs 17 residues. Germline V lookup: CDR1 MNHEY, CDR2 SMNVEV (reference sequence). The CDR3 spells CASSFLAGAPSYNEQFF. DNA of the CDR3: TGTGCCAGCAGTTTCCTAGCGGGGGCCCCCTCCTACAATGAGCAGTTCTTC.

The V gene is TRBV4-2, the J gene TRBJ2-1; unclear D gene. Germline values: CDR1 LGHNA, CDR2 YNFKEQ. The V gene lost 0 bases and the J gene lost 7 bases, with 16 bases spanning the gap. The CDR3 has 16 residues. CDR3 nucleotide sequence: TGTGCCAGCAGCCAAGAAGGCGGAACTGGATTGAATGAGCAGTTCTTC. Translation: CASSQEGGTGLNEQFF.

In the case of this clone: At the DNA level, this CDR3 is encoded by other sequences in the same sample as well. The rearrangement joins TRBV27 to TRBJ2-3; 8 nucleotides line up with TRBD2. The length of the CDR3 is 16 residues. CDR1 and CDR2 from the germline V gene are MNHEY and SMNVEV (reference sequence). Trimming took 6 bases from V and 10 from J; bases not matched to a gene: 18. CDR3 sequence (DNA): TGTGCCAGCAGCCTGGAGGGGCAGCGGGGGCGGCTCCCGCAGTATTTT. Its translation is CASSLEGQRGRLPQYF.

The sample holds one count of this clone. The chain combines TRBV14 with TRBJ2-1; D gene uncertain. V lost 0 bases to trimming and J lost 0 bases, with 12 bases between them. Per germline, CDR1 SGHDN and CDR2 FVKESK. The CDR3 length is 17 residues. In DNA form, the CDR3 reads TGTGCCAGCAGCCAAGATTCTCTACGGTCCTCCTACAATGAGCAGTTCTTC. Its translation: CASSQDSLRSSYNEQFF. Drawing the rest from reference TRBV14 and TRBJ2-1, the complete variable domain is EAGVTQFPSHSVIEKGQTVTLRCDPISGHDNLYWYRRVMGKEIKFLLHFVKESKQDESGMPNNRFLAERTGGTYSTLKVQPAELEDSGVYFCASSQDSLRSSYNEQFFGPGTRLTVL.

V usage is TRBV10-3 and J usage is TRBJ1-5; 7 positions agree with TRBD1. The length of the CDR3 is 15 residues. Germline CDR1 ENHRY, CDR2 SYGVKD. Germline trimming cut 1 base from V and 2 bases from J; bases unmatched to any gene: 2. CDR3 DNA: TGTGCCATCAGTGAGTGGGACAGCCGCAATCAGCCCCAGCATTTT. Amino acids: CAISEWDSRNQPQHF.

The chain couples TRBV5-1 to TRBJ2-3; 12 bases are a match to TRBD2. The J segment lost 5 bases and the V segment lost 0 bases, leaving 1 base of the junction unmatched. Germline V gives CDR1 SGHRS, CDR2 YFSETQ. The CDR3 runs to 15 residues. The CDR3 sequence: CASSLGTSGEDTQYF. CDR3 nucleotide sequence: TGCGCCAGCAGCTTGGGGACTAGCGGGGAAGATACGCAGTATTTT.

This chain joins TRBV10-3 and TRBJ1-3; D not certain. Trimming pared 2 bases from V and 2 bases from J, leaving 7 bases between. The CDR3 spans 14 residues. Germline-derived CDR1 and CDR2 are ENHRY and SYGVKD. CDR3 coding DNA: TGTGCCATCAGTGAGGGGGAGCCTGGAAACACCATATATTTT. It is translated as CAISEGEPGNTIYF.

This chain connects TRBV12-5 to TRBJ1-1, with TRBD1 matching over 10 bases. After removal of 6 bases from V and 5 bases from J, the junction contained 3 bases not matched to a gene. CDR3 size: 13 residues. The germline V gene encodes CDR1 LGHNT and CDR2 FRNRAP. CDR3 sequence reads: CASGRQGATEAFF. CDR3 DNA sequence: TGTGCTAGTGGCCGACAGGGGGCAACTGAAGCTTTCTTT.

The chain links TRBV19 to TRBJ1-5; 10 nucleotides match TRBD1. Looked up from germline, CDR1 is LNHDA and CDR2 is SQIVND (reference sequence). V lost 3 bases to trimming and J lost 3 bases; unmatched junction nucleotides: 8. This CDR3 region has 17 residues. CDR3: CASSIGPGQGYNQPQHF. DNA for the CDR3: TGTGCCAGTAGTATCGGACCGGGACAGGGGTACAATCAGCCCCAGCATTTT.

This chain uses TRBV6-5 with TRBJ2-5; 10 bases agree with TRBD2. The junction had 8 bases not matched to a gene; V was cut back by 8 bases and J by 5 bases. Germline V CDR1 and CDR2: MNHEY, SVGAGI. The CDR3 spans 14 residues. The CDR3 reads CASADHSGGETQYF. DNA for the CDR3: TGTGCCAGCGCGGATCATAGCGGGGGGGAGACCCAGTACTTC.

The CDR3 DNA reads TGCGCCAGCAGCCAAGGCGTACAGGGTTACGAGCAGTACTTC. Protein: CASSQGVQGYEQYF. The chain has TRBV4-1 and TRBJ2-7; the D gene is possibly TRBD1 (6 bases). V lost 1 base and J lost 4, with 11 bases in between. Germline V gene lookup returns CDR1 MGHRA and CDR2 YSYEKL. This CDR3 is built from 14 residues.

This rearrangement joins TRBV4-1 to TRBJ2-7; possibly TRBD2 for D (7 bases). CDR1 is MGHRA, CDR2 YSYEKL, per germline. CDR3 length equals 15 residues. V was clipped by 2 bases and J by 7 bases, with 18 bases between them. The CDR3 bases are TGCGCCAGCAGCCAACCAATGCGGGGGCCGGGGGAGCAGTACTTC. It specifies CASSQPMRGPGEQYF.

This clone has only one observation. The chain joins TRBV28 to TRBJ1-5; TRBD1 agrees at 8 bases. Per the germline V gene, CDR1 is MDHEN and CDR2 is SYDVKM. J lost 2 bases, V lost 4 bases, and 13 bases had no gene match. The CDR3 totals 18 residues. The CDR3 spells CASSSINRGVSGNQPQHF. CDR3 DNA: TGTGCCAGCAGTTCAATAAACAGGGGGGTGAGCGGCAATCAGCCCCAGCATTTT.

V and J are TRBV6-5 and TRBJ2-3, with TRBD2 matching over 7 bases. The CDR3 is 16 residues long. The junction had 9 bases not matched to a gene; V was cut back by 1 base and J by 5 bases. In germline, CDR1 is MNHEY, CDR2 SVGAGI. The CDR3, as DNA: TGTGCCAGCAGTTACTGGTTGGCGGGGGAACTAGATACGCAGTATTTT. It yields the protein CASSYWLAGELDTQYF.

The V call is TRBV13, the J call TRBJ2-7; no definite D call. Per germline, CDR1 PRHDT and CDR2 FYEKMQ (reference sequence). The length of the CDR3 is 15 residues. The ends were cut back, 2 bases at V and 3 bases at J, with 14 bases in the middle. The CDR3 reads CASSLNGQGFYEQYF. DNA for the CDR3: TGTGCCAGCAGCTTAAATGGGCAAGGTTTCTACGAGCAGTACTTC.

A few counts support this clone. The rearrangement links TRBV29-1 to TRBJ2-1; TRBD2 matches at 7 bases. CDR3 length: 14 residues. Germline trimming cut 6 bases from V and 3 bases from J; bases unmatched to any gene: 8. Germline lookup yields CDR1 SQVTM and CDR2 ANQGSEA. CDR3 nucleotide sequence: TGCAGCGTCGGACTAGGACTAGTCTACAATGAGCAGTTCTTC. This sequence encodes CSVGLGLVYNEQFF.

J is TRBJ1-1 and V is TRBV7-6, with 7 nucleotides matching TRBD1. Looked up from germline, CDR1 is SGHVS and CDR2 is FNYEAQ. Trimming took 5 bases from V and 0 from J; bases not matched to a gene: 12. The CDR3 length is 17 residues. The CDR3 sequence is CASSRGGGTDLNTEAFF. In nucleotides, the CDR3 is TGTGCCAGCAGCCGGGGGGGAGGGACAGATTTGAACACTGAAGCTTTCTTT.

The rearrangement links TRBV7-2 to TRBJ1-1; perhaps TRBD1 as D (5 bases). Germline CDR1 is SGHTA and CDR2 is FQGNSA. The CDR3 spans 15 residues. Deletions cut 4 bases from V and 5 bases from J, with 17 bases between. The CDR3 loop reads CASSWRPGEVTEAFF. The CDR3 DNA is TGTGCCAGCAGCTGGAGGCCGGGGGAGGTGACTGAAGCTTTCTTT.

The chain uses TRBV12-5 and TRBJ2-3; D is perhaps TRBD1 (5 bases). This CDR3 comprises 13 residues. V was cut by 5 bases and J by 4 bases, with 10 bases left in between. The germline V gene encodes CDR1 LGHNT and CDR2 FRNRAP. The CDR3 sequence is CASGLRGADTQYF. In DNA form, the CDR3 reads TGTGCTAGTGGTCTTAGGGGCGCAGATACGCAGTATTTT.

This chain uses TRBV15 with TRBJ2-5; the D gene is possibly TRBD2 (5 bases). Germline V lookup: CDR1 LNHNV, CDR2 YYDKDF (reference sequence). Trimming took 0 bases from V and 3 from J, leaving 8 bases between them. The CDR3 has 14 residues. CDR3 bases: TGTGCCACCAGCAGAGATCGGGGTAAAGAGACCCAGTACTTC. It codes for CATSRDRGKETQYF.

The rearrangement links TRBV18 to TRBJ2-2; TRBD1 might be the D (6 bases). V gave up 1 base and J gave up 3 bases, with 6 bases separating them. The CDR3 contains 14 residues. Germline V lookup: CDR1 KGHSH, CDR2 LQKENI. The CDR3 protein is CASSPQGDTGELFF. CDR3 DNA sequence: TGTGCCAGCTCACCACAGGGGGACACCGGGGAGCTGTTTTTT.